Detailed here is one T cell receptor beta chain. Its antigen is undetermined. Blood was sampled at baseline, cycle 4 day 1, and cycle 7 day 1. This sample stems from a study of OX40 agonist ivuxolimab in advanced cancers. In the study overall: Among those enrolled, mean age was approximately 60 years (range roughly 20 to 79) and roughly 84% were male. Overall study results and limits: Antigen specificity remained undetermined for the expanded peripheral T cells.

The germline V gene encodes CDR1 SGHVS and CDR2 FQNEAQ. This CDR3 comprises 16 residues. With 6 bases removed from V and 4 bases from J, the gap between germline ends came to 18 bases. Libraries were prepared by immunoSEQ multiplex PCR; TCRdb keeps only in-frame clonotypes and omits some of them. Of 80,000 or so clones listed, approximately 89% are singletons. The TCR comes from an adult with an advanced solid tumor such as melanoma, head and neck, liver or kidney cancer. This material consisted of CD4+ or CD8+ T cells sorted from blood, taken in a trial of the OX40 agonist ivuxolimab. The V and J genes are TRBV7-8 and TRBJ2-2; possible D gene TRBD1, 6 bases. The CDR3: CASRESQGSGTGELFF. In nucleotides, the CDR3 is TGTGCCAGCAGGGAGAGTCAGGGGTCCGGCACCGGGGAGCTGTTTTTT. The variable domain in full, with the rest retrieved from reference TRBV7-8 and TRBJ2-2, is GAGVSQSPRYKVAKRGQDVALRCDPISGHVSLFWYQQALGQGPEFLTYFQNEAQLDKSGLPSDRFFAERPEGSVSTLKIQRTQQEDSAVYLCASRESQGSGTGELFFGEGSRLTVL.